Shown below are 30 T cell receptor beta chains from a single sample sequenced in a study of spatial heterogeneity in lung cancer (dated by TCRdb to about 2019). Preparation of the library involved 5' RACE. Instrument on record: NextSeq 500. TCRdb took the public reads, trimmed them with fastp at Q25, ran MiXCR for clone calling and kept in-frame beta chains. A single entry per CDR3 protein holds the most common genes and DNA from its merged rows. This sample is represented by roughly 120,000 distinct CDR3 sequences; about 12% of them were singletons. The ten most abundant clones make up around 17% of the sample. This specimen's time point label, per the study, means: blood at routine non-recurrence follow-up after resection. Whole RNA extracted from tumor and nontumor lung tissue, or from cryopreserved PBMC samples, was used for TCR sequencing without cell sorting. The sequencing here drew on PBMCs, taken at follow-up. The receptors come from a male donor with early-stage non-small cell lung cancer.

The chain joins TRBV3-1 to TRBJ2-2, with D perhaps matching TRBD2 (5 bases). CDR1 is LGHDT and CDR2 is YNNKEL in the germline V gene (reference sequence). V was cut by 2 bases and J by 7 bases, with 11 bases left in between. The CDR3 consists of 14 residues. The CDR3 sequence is CASSQSGEFGELFF. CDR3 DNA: TGTGCCAGCAGCCAATCCGGGGAGTTCGGGGAGCTGTTTTTT. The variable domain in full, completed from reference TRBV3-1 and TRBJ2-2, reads DTAVSQTPKYLVTQMGNDKSIKCEQNLGHDTMYWYKQDSKKFLKIMFSYNNKELIINETVPNRFSPKSPDKAHLNLHINSLELGDSAVYFCASSQSGEFGELFFGEGSRLTVL.

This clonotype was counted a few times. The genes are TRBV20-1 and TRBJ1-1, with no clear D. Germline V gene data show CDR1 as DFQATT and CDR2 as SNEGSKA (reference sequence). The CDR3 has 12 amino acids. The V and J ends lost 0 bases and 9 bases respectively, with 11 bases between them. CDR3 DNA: TGCAGTGCTAGAGATGGGTTACCGAAAGCTTTCTTT. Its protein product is CSARDGLPKAFF.

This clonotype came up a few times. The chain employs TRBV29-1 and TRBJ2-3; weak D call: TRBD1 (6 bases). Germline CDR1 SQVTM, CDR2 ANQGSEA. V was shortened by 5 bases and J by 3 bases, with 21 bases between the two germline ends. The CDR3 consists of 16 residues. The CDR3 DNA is TGCAGCGTTACGATAACCGGAACAGGGCCAACAGATACGCAGTATTTT. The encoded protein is CSVTITGTGPTDTQYF.

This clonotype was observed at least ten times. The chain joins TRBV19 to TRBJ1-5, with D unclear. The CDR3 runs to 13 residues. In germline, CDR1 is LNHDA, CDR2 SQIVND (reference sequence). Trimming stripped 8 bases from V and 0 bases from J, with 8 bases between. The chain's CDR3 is CASGRISNQPQHF. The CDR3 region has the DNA TGTGCCAGTGGACGGATTAGCAATCAGCCCCAGCATTTT.

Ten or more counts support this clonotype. CDR3 in DNA: TGTGCCAGCAGTTACTACAGCGGTGGCTACACCTTC. Encoded protein: CASSYYSGGYTF. The chain carries TRBV6-5 and TRBJ1-2; no clear D. The ends were cut back, 1 base at V and 7 bases at J, with 7 bases in the middle. CDR1 MNHEY and CDR2 SVGAGI come from the germline V gene. The CDR3 has 12 amino acids.

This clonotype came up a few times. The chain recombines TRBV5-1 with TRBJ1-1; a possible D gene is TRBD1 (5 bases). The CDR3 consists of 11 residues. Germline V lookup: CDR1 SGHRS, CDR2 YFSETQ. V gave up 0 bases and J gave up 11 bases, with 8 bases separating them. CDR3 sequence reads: CASSLEGLAFF. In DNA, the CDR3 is TGCGCCAGCAGCTTGGAGGGGCTGGCTTTCTTT. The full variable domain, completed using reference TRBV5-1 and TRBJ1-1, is KAGVTQTPRYLIKTRGQQVTLSCSPISGHRSVSWYQQTPGQGLQFLFEYFSETQRNKGNFPGRFSGRQFSNSRSEMNVSTLELGDSALYLCASSLEGLAFFGQGTRLTVV.

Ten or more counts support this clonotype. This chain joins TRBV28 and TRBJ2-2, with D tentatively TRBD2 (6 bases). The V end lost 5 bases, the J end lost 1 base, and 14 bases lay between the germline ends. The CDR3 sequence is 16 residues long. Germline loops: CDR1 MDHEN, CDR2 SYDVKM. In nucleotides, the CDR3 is TGTGCCAGCAGTCTGCCGGGACTCAAGAACACCGGGGAGCTGTTTTTT. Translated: CASSLPGLKNTGELFF.

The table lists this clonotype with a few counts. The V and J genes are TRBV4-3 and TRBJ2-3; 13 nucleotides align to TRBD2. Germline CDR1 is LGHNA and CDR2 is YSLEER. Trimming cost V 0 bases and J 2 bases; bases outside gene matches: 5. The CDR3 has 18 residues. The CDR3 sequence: CASSQDMTSGGPTDTQYF. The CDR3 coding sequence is TGCGCCAGCAGCCAAGATATGACTAGCGGGGGGCCCACAGATACGCAGTATTTT.

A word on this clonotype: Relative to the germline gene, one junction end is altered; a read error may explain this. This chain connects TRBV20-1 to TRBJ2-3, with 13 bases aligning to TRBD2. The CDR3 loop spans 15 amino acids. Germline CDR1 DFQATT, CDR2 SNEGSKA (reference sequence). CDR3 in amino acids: CSAKLAGGSTDTRYF. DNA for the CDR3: TGCAGTGCTAAACTAGCGGGGGGGAGCACAGATACGCGGTATTTT.

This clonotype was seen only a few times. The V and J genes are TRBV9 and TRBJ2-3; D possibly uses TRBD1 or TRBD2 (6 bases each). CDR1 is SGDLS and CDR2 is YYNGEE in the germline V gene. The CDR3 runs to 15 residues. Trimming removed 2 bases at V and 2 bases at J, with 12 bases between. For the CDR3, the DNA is TGTGCCAGCAGCGTGAGGGGGGCCGACACAGATACGCAGTATTTT. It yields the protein CASSVRGADTDTQYF.

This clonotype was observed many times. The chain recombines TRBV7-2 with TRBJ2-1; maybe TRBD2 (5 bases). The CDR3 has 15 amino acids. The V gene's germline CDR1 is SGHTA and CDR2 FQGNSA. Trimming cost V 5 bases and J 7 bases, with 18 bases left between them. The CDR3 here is CASSQVRIPGNEQFF. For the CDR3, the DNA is TGTGCCAGCAGCCAGGTTAGGATCCCGGGAAATGAGCAGTTCTTC.

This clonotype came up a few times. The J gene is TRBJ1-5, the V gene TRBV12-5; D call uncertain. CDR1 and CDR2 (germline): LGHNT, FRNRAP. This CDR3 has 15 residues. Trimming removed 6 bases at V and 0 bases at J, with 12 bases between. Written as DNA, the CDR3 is TGTGCTAGTGGCCAAGGACGGCATAGCAATCAGCCCCAGCATTTT. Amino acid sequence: CASGQGRHSNQPQHF.

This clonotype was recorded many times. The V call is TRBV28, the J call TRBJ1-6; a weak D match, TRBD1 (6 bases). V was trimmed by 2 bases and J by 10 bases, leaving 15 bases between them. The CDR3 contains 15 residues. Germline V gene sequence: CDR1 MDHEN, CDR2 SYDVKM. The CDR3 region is CASSLTGRVESPLHF. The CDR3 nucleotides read TGTGCCAGCAGTTTAACAGGGCGCGTGGAATCACCCCTCCACTTT.

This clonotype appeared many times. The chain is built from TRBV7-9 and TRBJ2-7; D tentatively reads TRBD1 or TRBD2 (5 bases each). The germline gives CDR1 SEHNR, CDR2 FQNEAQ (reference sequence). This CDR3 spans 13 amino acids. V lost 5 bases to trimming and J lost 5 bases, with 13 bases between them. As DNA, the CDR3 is TGTGCCAGCAGCGTGGACATCGGGAACGAGCAGTACTTC. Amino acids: CASSVDIGNEQYF.

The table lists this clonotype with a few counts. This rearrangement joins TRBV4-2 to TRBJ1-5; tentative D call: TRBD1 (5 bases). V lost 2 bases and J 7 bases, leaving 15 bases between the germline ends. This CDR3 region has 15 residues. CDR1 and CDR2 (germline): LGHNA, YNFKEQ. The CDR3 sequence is CASSQNLGTGQPQHF. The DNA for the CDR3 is TGTGCCAGCAGCCAAAATTTAGGGACTGGGCAGCCCCAGCATTTT.

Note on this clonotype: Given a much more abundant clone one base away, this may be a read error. In DNA form, the CDR3 reads TGTGCCAGCAGTGACCCGGACGGATACGAGCAGTACTTC. It codes for CASSDPDGYEQYF. The chain links TRBV25-1 to TRBJ2-7; no reliable D call. The CDR3 runs to 13 residues. Germline V gene data show CDR1 as MGHDK and CDR2 as SYGVNS. Trimming removed 3 bases from V and 4 bases from J, with 10 bases in between.

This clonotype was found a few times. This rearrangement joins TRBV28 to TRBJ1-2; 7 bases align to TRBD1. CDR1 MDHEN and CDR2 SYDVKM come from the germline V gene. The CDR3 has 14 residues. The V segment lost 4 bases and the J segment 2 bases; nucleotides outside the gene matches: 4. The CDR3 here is CASSSTGVNYGYTF. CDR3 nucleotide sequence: TGTGCCAGCAGTTCCACAGGGGTAAACTATGGCTACACCTTC.

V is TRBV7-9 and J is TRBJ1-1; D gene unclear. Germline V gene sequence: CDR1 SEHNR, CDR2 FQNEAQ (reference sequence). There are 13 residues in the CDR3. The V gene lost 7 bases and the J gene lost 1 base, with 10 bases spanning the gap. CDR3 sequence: CASNTAQNTEAFF. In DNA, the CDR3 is TGTGCCAGCAACACGGCCCAGAACACTGAAGCTTTCTTT.

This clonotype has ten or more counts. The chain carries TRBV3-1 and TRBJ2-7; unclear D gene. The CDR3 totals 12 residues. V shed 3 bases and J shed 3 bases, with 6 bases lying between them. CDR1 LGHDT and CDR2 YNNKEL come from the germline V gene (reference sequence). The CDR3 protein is CASSQGGYEQYF. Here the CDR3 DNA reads TGTGCCAGCAGCCAGGGCGGCTACGAGCAGTACTTC.

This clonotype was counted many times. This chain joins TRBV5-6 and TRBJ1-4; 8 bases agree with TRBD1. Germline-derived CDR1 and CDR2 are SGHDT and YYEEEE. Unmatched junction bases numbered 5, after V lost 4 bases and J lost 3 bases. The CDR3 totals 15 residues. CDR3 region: CASSRPGQANEKLFF. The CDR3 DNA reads TGTGCCAGCAGCCGACCGGGACAGGCTAATGAAAAACTGTTTTTT.

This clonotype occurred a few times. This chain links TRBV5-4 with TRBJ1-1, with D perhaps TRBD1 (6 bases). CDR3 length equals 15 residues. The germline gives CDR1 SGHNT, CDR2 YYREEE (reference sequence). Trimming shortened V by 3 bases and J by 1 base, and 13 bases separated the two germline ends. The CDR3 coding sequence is TGTGCCAGCAGCTGGTCACAGGGAGGGAACACTGAAGCTTTCTTT. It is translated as CASSWSQGGNTEAFF.

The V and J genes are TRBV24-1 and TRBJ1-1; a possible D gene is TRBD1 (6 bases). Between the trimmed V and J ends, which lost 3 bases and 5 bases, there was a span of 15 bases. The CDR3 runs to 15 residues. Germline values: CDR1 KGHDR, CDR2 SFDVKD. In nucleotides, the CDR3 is TGTGCCACCAGTGATCCCAGGGGAGGGAGTACTGAAGCTTTCTTT. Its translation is CATSDPRGGSTEAFF.

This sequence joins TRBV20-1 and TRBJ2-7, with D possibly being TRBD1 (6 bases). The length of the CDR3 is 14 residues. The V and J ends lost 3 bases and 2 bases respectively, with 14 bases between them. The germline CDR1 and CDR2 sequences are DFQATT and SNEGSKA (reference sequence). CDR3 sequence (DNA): TGCAGTGCTAGTCGGCAGGGGAGTGCCTACGAGCAGTACTTC. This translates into CSASRQGSAYEQYF.

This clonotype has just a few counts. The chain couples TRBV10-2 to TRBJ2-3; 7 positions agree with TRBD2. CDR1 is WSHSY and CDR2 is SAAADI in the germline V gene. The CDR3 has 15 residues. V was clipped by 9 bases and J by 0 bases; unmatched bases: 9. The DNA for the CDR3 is TGCGCCAGTGGGCACGGGGGGATTAGCACAGATACGCAGTATTTT. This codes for CASGHGGISTDTQYF.

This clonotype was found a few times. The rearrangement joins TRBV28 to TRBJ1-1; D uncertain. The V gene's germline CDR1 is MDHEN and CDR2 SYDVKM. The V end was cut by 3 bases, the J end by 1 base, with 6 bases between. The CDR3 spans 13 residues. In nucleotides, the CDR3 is TGTGCCAGCAGTTTTGATGGGAACACTGAAGCTTTCTTT. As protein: CASSFDGNTEAFF.

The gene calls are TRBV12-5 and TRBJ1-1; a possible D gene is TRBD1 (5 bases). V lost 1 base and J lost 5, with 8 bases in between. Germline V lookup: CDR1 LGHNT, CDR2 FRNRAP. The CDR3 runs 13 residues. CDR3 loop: CASGLEGRTEAFF. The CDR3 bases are TGTGCTAGTGGTTTGGAGGGGAGGACTGAAGCTTTCTTT.

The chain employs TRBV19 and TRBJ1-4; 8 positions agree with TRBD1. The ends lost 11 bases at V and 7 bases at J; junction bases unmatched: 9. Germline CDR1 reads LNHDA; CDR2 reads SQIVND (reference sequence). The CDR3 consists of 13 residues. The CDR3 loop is CACRDRGSEKLFF. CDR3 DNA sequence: TGTGCCTGTCGCGACAGGGGATCTGAAAAACTGTTTTTT.

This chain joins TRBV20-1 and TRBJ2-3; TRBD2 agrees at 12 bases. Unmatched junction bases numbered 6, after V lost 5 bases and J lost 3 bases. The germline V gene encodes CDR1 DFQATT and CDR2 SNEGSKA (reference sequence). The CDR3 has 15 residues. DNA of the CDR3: TGCAGTGCTCCTCCCGGGACTAGCGGGACAGATACGCAGTATTTT. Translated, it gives CSAPPGTSGTDTQYF.

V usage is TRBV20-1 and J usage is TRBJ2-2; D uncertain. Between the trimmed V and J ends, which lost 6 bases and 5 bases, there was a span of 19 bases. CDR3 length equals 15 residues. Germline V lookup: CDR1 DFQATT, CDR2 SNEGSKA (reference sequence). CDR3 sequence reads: CSAPTLLGWTGELFF. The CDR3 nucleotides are TGCAGTGCCCCCACCTTGTTGGGTTGGACCGGGGAGCTGTTTTTT.

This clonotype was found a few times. This CDR3 reads CASSPLAGAALLYGYTF. The CDR3 DNA is TGTGCCAGCAGCCCCCTCGCGGGGGCGGCTCTGCTCTACGGCTACACCTTC. The chain employs TRBV6-2 or TRBV6-3 and TRBJ1-2, with D perhaps matching TRBD1 (6 bases). The germline gives CDR1 MNHEY, CDR2 SVGEGT. This CDR3 is built from 17 residues. The V and J ends lost 6 bases and 8 bases respectively, with 28 bases between them.